This TCR beta chain was captured by sequencing in a study of T cells in Graves' hyperthyroidism and ophthalmopathy. This clonotype was counted only a few times. TCR beta CDR3 sequences were amplified from RNA transcripts. When the TCR CDR3 underwent first-round RT-PCR, the HTBI primer set was used. TCRdb re-called the multiplex PCR reads with MiXCR, one entry per CDR3 protein. The sample comprises hundreds of thousands of distinct CDR3 sequences, approximately 14% of which are singletons, and roughly 5.7% rests with the top ten. Looked up from germline, CDR1 is SQVTM and CDR2 is ANQGSEA. The CDR3 sequence is 13 residues long. With 1 base removed from V and 4 bases from J, the gap between germline ends came to 10 bases. Patients between 18 and 65 years old had hyperthyroidism, newly diagnosed and lasting under 2 months.

The sequence came from a woman in her 30s with Graves' hyperthyroidism that later progressed to Graves' ophthalmopathy. Sequenced sample: blood. V and J are TRBV29-1 and TRBJ1-2; the D gene is possibly TRBD1 (5 bases). CDR3 protein: CSVEAGTAYGYTF. In nucleotides, the CDR3 is TGCAGCGTTGAAGCCGGGACGGCCTATGGCTACACCTTC.